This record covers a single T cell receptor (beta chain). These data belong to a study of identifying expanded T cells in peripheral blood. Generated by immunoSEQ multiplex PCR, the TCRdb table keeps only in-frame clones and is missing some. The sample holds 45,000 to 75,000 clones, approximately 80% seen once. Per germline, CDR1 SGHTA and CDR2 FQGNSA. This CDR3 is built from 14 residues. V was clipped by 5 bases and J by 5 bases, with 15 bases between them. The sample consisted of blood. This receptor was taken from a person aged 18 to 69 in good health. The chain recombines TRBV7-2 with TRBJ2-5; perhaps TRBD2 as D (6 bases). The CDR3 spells CASSLGGAEETQYF. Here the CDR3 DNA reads TGTGCCAGCAGCCTGGGGGGAGCGGAGGAGACCCAGTACTTC.